A selection of T cell receptor beta chains follows, all from one sample in a study of T-cell memory formation after mild COVID-19. TCRdb fed the 5' RACE reads into MiXCR, producing one record per CDR3 protein. The sample shows 170,000 or so distinct CDR3 sequences, 25% to 40% of them seen only once. The material sequenced was PBMCs or a T cell subset sorted from them (not recorded which). Source of these receptors: an adult woman who had mild COVID-19 (a few samples of this study predate the infection). Cell type and time point are not known. CDR3s include the opening cysteine and the closing phenylalanine or tryptophan. Fields, in order: J gene, CDR3 length, V gene, CDR3 protein.

J gene: TRBJ2-3; CDR3 length: 15; V gene: TRBV5-6; CDR3 protein: CASSSPDRIQDTQYF
J gene: TRBJ1-1; CDR3 length: 15; V gene: TRBV5-1; CDR3 protein: CASSLGQGLTTEAFF
J gene: TRBJ2-2; CDR3 length: 14; V gene: TRBV7-2; CDR3 protein: CASSSERHAGELFF
J gene: TRBJ2-4; CDR3 length: 15; V gene: TRBV6-5; CDR3 protein: CASSDRAGGKNIQYF
J gene: TRBJ2-7; CDR3 length: 13; V gene: TRBV28; CDR3 protein: CASSPGQPYEQYF
J gene: TRBJ2-7; CDR3 length: 14; V gene: TRBV18; CDR3 protein: CASSRNRTPYEQYF
J gene: TRBJ2-1; CDR3 length: 16; V gene: TRBV7-2; CDR3 protein: CASSLGGLAGYNEQFF
J gene: TRBJ1-1; CDR3 length: 13; V gene: TRBV12-3/TRBV12-4; CDR3 protein: CASSTSGQSEAFF
J gene: TRBJ2-6; CDR3 length: 17; V gene: TRBV12-3/TRBV12-4; CDR3 protein: CASGPGQGASGANVLTF
J gene: TRBJ2-1; CDR3 length: 15; V gene: TRBV24-1; CDR3 protein: CATSDPGQVTGEQFF
J gene: TRBJ2-3; CDR3 length: 20; V gene: TRBV5-6; CDR3 protein: CASSFFQDALSGIRTDTQYF
J gene: TRBJ1-1; CDR3 length: 15; V gene: TRBV27; CDR3 protein: CASSLSGGGNTEAFF
J gene: TRBJ1-1; CDR3 length: 15; V gene: TRBV5-1; CDR3 protein: CASRDLRGQDTEAFF
J gene: TRBJ2-6; CDR3 length: 16; V gene: TRBV9; CDR3 protein: CASSPRLGTGANVLTF
J gene: TRBJ2-1; CDR3 length: 15; V gene: TRBV6-1; CDR3 protein: CASSGWGQSRNEQFF
J gene: TRBJ2-3; CDR3 length: 16; V gene: TRBV11-1; CDR3 protein: CASSLAWTSGTDTQYF
J gene: TRBJ1-4; CDR3 length: 14; V gene: TRBV6-5; CDR3 protein: CASSPDRGGEKLFF
J gene: TRBJ2-5; CDR3 length: 16; V gene: TRBV7-9; CDR3 protein: CASSSSGTLGQETRYF
J gene: TRBJ1-1; CDR3 length: 12; V gene: TRBV7-9; CDR3 protein: CASSLIDLEAFF
J gene: TRBJ2-1; CDR3 length: 16; V gene: TRBV5-4; CDR3 protein: CASSWGAASSYNEQFF
J gene: TRBJ1-1; CDR3 length: 13; V gene: TRBV7-3; CDR3 protein: CASTEGGNTEAFF
J gene: TRBJ2-3; CDR3 length: 15; V gene: TRBV9; CDR3 protein: CASSGSVASTDTQYF
J gene: TRBJ2-7; CDR3 length: 13; V gene: TRBV5-6; CDR3 protein: CASRRTGSYEQYF
J gene: TRBJ2-7; CDR3 length: 14; V gene: TRBV29-1; CDR3 protein: CSVEIGLHSYEQYF
J gene: TRBJ2-1; CDR3 length: 16; V gene: TRBV5-5; CDR3 protein: CASRPLAGGGPNEQFF
J gene: TRBJ2-7; CDR3 length: 15; V gene: TRBV29-1; CDR3 protein: CSVSLVAGGPEEQYF
J gene: TRBJ2-7; CDR3 length: 11; V gene: TRBV5-1; CDR3 protein: CASSIRGEQYF
J gene: TRBJ2-7; CDR3 length: 14; V gene: TRBV12-3/TRBV12-4; CDR3 protein: CASSDRPTAYEQYF
J gene: TRBJ2-5; CDR3 length: 14; V gene: TRBV3-1; CDR3 protein: CASTPFRSLGPQYF
J gene: TRBJ2-3; CDR3 length: 14; V gene: TRBV5-1; CDR3 protein: CASSLASVTDTQYF
J gene: TRBJ2-7; CDR3 length: 15; V gene: TRBV20-1; CDR3 protein: CSASMPGGPDGEQYF
J gene: TRBJ2-3; CDR3 length: 15; V gene: TRBV19; CDR3 protein: CASSTDRGGTDTQYF
J gene: TRBJ2-7; CDR3 length: 15; V gene: TRBV11-2; CDR3 protein: CASSPQAGGFYEQYF
J gene: TRBJ1-1; CDR3 length: 16; V gene: TRBV5-1; CDR3 protein: CASSLAGQQAGTEAFF
J gene: TRBJ1-1; CDR3 length: 13; V gene: TRBV10-3; CDR3 protein: CAISEDRWTEAFF
J gene: TRBJ2-7; CDR3 length: 17; V gene: TRBV2; CDR3 protein: CASSEALGAVRANEQYF
J gene: TRBJ1-1; CDR3 length: 12; V gene: TRBV11-2; CDR3 protein: CASSLFGAEAFF
J gene: TRBJ2-5; CDR3 length: 16; V gene: TRBV24-1; CDR3 protein: CATSDSRAGVYETQYF
J gene: TRBJ2-4; CDR3 length: 16; V gene: TRBV14; CDR3 protein: CASSPRQGLAKNIQYF
J gene: TRBJ1-2; CDR3 length: 14; V gene: TRBV20-1; CDR3 protein: CSAKRDSGLYGYTF
J gene: TRBJ1-1; CDR3 length: 15; V gene: TRBV21-1; CDR3 protein: CASSKEQGNRTEAFF
J gene: TRBJ2-7; CDR3 length: 15; V gene: TRBV4-1; CDR3 protein: CASSQSPGPNYEQYF
J gene: TRBJ1-1; CDR3 length: 14; V gene: TRBV4-1; CDR3 protein: CASSQEQGDTEAFF
J gene: TRBJ2-5; CDR3 length: 14; V gene: TRBV20-1; CDR3 protein: CSASTGTHQETQYF
J gene: TRBJ2-7; CDR3 length: 15; V gene: TRBV7-9; CDR3 protein: CASSSNMGGLDEQYF
J gene: TRBJ2-2; CDR3 length: 13; V gene: TRBV12-3/TRBV12-4; CDR3 protein: CASRGGARWELFF
J gene: TRBJ2-2; CDR3 length: 15; V gene: TRBV4-1; CDR3 protein: CASGETSGETGELFF
J gene: TRBJ2-6; CDR3 length: 15; V gene: TRBV4-1; CDR3 protein: CASSPGTGLGYVLTF
J gene: TRBJ2-3; CDR3 length: 15; V gene: TRBV7-8; CDR3 protein: CASSHSGSTGDTQYF
J gene: TRBJ2-7; CDR3 length: 12; V gene: TRBV29-1; CDR3 protein: CSAGIGIYEQYF
J gene: TRBJ2-3; CDR3 length: 13; V gene: TRBV9; CDR3 protein: CASSVDYTDTQYF
J gene: TRBJ2-5; CDR3 length: 13; V gene: TRBV29-1; CDR3 protein: CSVESWRRETQYF
J gene: TRBJ2-1; CDR3 length: 14; V gene: TRBV4-3; CDR3 protein: CASSPGTGGLEQFF
J gene: TRBJ2-2; CDR3 length: 15; V gene: TRBV5-6; CDR3 protein: CASSLTGSNTGELFF
J gene: TRBJ2-1; CDR3 length: 16; V gene: TRBV10-2; CDR3 protein: CASSVTDRMTYNEQFF